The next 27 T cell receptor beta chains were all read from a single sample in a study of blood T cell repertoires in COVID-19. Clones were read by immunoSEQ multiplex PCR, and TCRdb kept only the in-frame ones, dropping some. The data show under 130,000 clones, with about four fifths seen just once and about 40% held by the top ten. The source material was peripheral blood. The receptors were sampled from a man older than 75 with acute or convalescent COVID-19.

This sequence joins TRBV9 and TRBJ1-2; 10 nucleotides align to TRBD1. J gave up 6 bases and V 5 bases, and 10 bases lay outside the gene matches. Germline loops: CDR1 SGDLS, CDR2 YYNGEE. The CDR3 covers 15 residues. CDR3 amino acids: CASRRTGGLVDGYTF. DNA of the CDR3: TGTGCCAGCAGACGGACAGGGGGATTAGTAGATGGCTACACCTTC.

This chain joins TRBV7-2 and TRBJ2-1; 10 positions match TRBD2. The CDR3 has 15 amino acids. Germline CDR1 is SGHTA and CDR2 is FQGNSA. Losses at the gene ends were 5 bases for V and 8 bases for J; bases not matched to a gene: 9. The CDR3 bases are TGTGCCAGCAGCCTCTCGGGACTAGCGACGGATGAGCAGTTCTTC. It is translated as CASSLSGLATDEQFF.

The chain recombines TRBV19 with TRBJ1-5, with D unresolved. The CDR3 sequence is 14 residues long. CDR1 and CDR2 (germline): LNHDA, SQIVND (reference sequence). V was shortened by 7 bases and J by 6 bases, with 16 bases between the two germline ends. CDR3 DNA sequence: TGTGCCAGTAAGGGCGCGGGAGTCGGTCAGCCCCAGCATTTT. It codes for CASKGAGVGQPQHF. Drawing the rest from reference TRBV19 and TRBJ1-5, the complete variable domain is DGGITQSPKYLFRKEGQNVTLSCEQNLNHDAMYWYRQDPGQGLRLIYYSQIVNDFQKGDIAEGYSVSREKKESFPLTVTSAQKNPTAFYLCASKGAGVGQPQHFGDGTRLSIL.

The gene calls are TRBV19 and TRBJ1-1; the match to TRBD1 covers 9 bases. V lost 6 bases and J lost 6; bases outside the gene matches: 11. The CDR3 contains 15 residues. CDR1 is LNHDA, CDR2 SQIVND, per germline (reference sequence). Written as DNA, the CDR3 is TGTGCCAGTAGCTTCTTACGGACAGGGGTTCCTGAAGCTTTCTTT. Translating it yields CASSFLRTGVPEAFF.

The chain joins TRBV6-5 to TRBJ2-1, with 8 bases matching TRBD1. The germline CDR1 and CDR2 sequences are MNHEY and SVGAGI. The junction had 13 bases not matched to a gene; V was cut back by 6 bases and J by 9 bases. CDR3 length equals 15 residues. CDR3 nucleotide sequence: TGTGCCAGCAGAGTCGACAGGGGCCTTAGGATTGAGCAGTTCTTC. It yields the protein CASRVDRGLRIEQFF.

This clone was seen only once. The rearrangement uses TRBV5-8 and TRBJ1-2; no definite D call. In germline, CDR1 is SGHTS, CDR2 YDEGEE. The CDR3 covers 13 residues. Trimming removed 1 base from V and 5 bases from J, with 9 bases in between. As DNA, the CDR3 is TGTGCCAGCAGCTTGAGGACTGCTTATGGCTACACCTTC. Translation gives CASSLRTAYGYTF.

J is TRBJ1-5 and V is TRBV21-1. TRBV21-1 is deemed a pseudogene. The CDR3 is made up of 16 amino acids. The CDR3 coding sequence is TGTGCCAGCAGCTTCCGGTACAGGGAGGGGAATCAGCCCCAGCATTTT. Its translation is CASSFRYREGNQPQHF.

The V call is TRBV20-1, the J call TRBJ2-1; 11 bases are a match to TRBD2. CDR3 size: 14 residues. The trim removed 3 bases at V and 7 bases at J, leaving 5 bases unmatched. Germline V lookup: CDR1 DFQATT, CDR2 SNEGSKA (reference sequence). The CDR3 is CSASSGRATNEQFF. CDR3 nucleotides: TGCAGTGCTAGTAGCGGGAGGGCAACGAATGAGCAGTTCTTC.

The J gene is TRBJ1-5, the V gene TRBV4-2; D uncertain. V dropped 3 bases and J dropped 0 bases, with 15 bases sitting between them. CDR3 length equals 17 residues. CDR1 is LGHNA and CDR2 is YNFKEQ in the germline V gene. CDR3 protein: CASSQDHSRGSNQPQHF. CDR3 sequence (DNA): TGTGCCAGCAGCCAGGACCATTCTCGGGGTAGCAATCAGCCCCAGCATTTT.

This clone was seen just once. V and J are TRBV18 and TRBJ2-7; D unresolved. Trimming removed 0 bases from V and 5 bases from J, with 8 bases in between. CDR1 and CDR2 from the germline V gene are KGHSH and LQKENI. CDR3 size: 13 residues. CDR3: CASSPPSAHEQYF. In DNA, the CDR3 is TGTGCCAGCTCACCACCCAGCGCCCACGAGCAGTACTTC.

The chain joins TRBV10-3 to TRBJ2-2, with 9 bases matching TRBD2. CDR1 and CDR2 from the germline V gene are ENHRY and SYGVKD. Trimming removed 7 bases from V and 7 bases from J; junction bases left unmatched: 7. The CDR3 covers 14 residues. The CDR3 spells CAINNLAGNGELFF. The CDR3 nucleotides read TGTGCCATCAACAACCTAGCGGGAAACGGGGAGCTGTTTTTT.

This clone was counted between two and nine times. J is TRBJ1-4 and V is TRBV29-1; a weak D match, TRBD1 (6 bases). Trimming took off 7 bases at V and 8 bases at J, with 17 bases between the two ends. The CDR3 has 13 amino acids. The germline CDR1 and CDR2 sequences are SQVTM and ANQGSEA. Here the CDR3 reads CSAHRGGEEKLFF. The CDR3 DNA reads TGCAGCGCTCATAGGGGGGGTGAAGAAAAACTGTTTTTT.

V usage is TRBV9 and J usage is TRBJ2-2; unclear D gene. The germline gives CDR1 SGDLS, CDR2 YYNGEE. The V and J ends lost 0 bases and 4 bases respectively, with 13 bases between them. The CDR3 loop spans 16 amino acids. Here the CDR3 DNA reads TGTGCCAGCAGCGTAGCTGGGCCAGGATTCACCGGGGAGCTGTTTTTT. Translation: CASSVAGPGFTGELFF.

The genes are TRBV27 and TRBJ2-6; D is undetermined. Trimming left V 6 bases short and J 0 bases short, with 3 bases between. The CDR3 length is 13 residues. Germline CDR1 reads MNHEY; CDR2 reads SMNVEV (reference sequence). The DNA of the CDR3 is TGTGCCAGCAGCTCCTCTGGGGCCAACGTCCTGACTTTC. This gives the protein CASSSSGANVLTF.

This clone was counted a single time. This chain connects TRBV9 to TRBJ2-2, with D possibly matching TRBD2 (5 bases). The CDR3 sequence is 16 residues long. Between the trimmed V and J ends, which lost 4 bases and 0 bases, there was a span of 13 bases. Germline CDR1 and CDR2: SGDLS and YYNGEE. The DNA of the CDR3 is TGTGCCAGCAGCCCTCAAGGACTCCCGAACACCGGGGAGCTGTTTTTT. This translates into CASSPQGLPNTGELFF.

The CDR3 loop reads CASSLVSSLDEQYF. The CDR3 nucleotides read TGTGCCAGCAGCTTAGTTTCAAGCCTTGACGAGCAGTACTTC. J is TRBJ2-7 and V is TRBV11-1; D not resolved. The V end was cut by 1 base, the J end by 5 bases, with 12 bases between. In germline, CDR1 is SGHAT, CDR2 FQDESV (reference sequence). The CDR3 extends over 14 amino acids.

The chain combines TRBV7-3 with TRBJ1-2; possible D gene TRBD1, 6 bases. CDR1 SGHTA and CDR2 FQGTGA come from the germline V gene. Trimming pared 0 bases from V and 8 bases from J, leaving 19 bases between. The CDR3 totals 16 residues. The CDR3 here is CASSLTGGNRVGGYTF. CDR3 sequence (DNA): TGTGCCAGCAGCTTAACAGGCGGCAACAGGGTTGGCGGCTACACCTTC.

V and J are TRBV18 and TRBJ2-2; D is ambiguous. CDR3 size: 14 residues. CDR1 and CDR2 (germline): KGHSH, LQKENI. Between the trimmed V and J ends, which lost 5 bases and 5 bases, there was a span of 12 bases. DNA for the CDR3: TGTGCCAGCTCAGCGATAAAGGAGACCGGGGAGCTGTTTTTT. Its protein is CASSAIKETGELFF.

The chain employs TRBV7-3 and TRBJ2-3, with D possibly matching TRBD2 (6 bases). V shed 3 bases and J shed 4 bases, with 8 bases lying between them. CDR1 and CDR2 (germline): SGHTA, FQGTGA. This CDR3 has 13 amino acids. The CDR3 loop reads CASSFGGADTQYF. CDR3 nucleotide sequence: TGTGCCAGCAGCTTTGGCGGGGCAGATACGCAGTATTTT.

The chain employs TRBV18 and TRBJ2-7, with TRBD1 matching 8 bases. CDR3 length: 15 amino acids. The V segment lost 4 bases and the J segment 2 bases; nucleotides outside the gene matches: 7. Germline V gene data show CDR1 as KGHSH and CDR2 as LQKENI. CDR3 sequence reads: CASSLITGGAYEQYF. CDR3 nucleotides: TGTGCCAGCTCACTTATTACAGGGGGAGCCTACGAGCAGTACTTC.

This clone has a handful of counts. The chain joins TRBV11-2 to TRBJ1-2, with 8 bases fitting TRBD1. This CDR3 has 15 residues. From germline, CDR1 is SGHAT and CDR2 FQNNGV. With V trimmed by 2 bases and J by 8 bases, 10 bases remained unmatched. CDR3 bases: TGTGCCAGCAGCTTATTCGACAGGGGCCTCAACGGCTACACCTTC. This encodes CASSLFDRGLNGYTF.

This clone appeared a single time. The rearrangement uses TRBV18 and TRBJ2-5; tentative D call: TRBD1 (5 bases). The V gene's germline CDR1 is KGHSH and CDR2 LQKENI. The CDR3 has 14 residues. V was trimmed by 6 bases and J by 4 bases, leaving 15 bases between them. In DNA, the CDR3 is TGTGCCAGCTCCCCAAAAGGGGTTGGAGAGACCCAGTACTTC. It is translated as CASSPKGVGETQYF.

DNA of the CDR3: TGTGCCAGCAGTTTATCCTGGGCCAAGTCCTACGAGCAGTACTTC. Protein sequence: CASSLSWAKSYEQYF. The gene calls are TRBV27 and TRBJ2-7; D gene unclear. This CDR3 is 15 amino acids long. Trimming took 0 bases from V and 1 from J, leaving 10 bases between them. Germline V gene sequence: CDR1 MNHEY, CDR2 SMNVEV (reference sequence).

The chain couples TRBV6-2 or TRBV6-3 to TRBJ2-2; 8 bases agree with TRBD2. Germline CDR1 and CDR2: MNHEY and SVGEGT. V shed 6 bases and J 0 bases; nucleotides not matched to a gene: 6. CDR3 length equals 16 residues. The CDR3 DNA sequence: TGTGCCAGCAGCCGGACTAGCAGTACGAACACCGGGGAGCTGTTTTTT. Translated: CASSRTSSTNTGELFF.

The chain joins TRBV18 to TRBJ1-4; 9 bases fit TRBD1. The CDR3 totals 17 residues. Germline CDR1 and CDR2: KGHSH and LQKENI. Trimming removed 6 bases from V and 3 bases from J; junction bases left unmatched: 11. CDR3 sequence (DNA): TGTGCCAGCTCCCCCAACCGGGACAGGGCCTCTAATGAAAAACTGTTTTTT. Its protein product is CASSPNRDRASNEKLFF.

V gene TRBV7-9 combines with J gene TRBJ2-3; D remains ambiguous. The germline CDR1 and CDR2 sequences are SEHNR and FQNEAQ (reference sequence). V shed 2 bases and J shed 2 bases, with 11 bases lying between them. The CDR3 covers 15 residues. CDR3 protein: CASSLISSSTDTQYF. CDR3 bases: TGTGCCAGCAGCTTAATCTCCTCCTCCACAGATACGCAGTATTTT. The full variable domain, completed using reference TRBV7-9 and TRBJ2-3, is DTGVSQNPRHKITKRGQNVTFRCDPISEHNRLYWYRQTLGQGPEFLTYFQNEAQLEKSRLLSDRFSAERPKGSFSTLEIQRTEQGDSAMYLCASSLISSSTDTQYFGPGTRLTVL.

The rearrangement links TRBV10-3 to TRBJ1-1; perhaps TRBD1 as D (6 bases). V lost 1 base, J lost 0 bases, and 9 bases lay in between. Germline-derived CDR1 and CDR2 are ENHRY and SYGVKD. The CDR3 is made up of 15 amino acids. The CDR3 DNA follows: TGTGCCATCAGTGAGTATGGGGGCTTGAACACTGAAGCTTTCTTT. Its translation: CAISEYGGLNTEAFF.